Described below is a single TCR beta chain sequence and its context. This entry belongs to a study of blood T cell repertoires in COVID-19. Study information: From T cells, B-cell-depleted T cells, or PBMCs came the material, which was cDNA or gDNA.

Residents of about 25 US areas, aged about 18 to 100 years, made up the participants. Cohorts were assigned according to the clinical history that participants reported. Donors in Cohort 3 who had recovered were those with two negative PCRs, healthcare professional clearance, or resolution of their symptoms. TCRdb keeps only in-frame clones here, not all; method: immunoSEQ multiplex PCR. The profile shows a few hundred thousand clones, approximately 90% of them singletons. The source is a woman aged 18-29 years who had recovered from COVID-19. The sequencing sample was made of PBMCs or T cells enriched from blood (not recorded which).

DNA for the CDR3: TGTGCCAGCTCACCCGCTGCGGGACAGGGAGCCCGAGCCAAAAACATTCAGTACTTC. Translating it yields CASSPAAGQGARAKNIQYF. This rearrangement joins TRBV18 to TRBJ2-4; 9 bases map to TRBD1. V gave up 3 bases and J gave up 0 bases; unmatched junction bases: 12. Germline CDR1 KGHSH, CDR2 LQKENI. The CDR3 contains 19 residues.